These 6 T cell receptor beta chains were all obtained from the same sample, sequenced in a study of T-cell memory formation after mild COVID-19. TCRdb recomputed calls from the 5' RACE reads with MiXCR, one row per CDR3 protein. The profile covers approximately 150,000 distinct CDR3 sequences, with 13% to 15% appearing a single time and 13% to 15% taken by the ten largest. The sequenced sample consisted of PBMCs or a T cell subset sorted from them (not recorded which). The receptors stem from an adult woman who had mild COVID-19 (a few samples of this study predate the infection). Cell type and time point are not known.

The CDR3 loop reads CASSQDRDGWGEQYF. In DNA, the CDR3 is TGCGCCAGCAGCCAAGATCGGGACGGGTGGGGCGAGCAGTACTTC. The chain joins TRBV4-3 to TRBJ2-7, with D possibly called TRBD1 or TRBD2 (5 bases each). Germline CDR1 is LGHNA and CDR2 is YSLEER. V gave up 0 bases and J gave up 6 bases, with 15 bases separating them. CDR3 length: 15 residues.

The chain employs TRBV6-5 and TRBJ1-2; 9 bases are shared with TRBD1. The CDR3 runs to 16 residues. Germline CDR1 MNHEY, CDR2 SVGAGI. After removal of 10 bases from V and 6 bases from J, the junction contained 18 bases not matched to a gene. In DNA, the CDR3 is TGTGCCACGGGGTACCCACCGGCGGGACAGGGTCATGGCTACACCTTC. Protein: CATGYPPAGQGHGYTF.

In DNA form, the CDR3 reads TGTGCCAGTAGTGACTGGACGGACTCAGAGCAGTTCTTC. Protein sequence: CASSDWTDSEQFF. This sequence joins TRBV19 and TRBJ2-1, with D tentatively TRBD2 (5 bases). The CDR3 totals 13 residues. Deletions cut 5 bases from V and 10 bases from J, with 15 bases between. The germline CDR1 and CDR2 sequences are LNHDA and SQIVND (reference sequence).

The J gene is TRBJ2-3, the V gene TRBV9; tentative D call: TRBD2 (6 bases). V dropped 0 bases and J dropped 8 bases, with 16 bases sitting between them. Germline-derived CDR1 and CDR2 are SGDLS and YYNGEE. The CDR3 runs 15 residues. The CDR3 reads CASSVEWGGMSTQYF. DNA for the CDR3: TGTGCCAGCAGCGTAGAATGGGGAGGAATGAGTACGCAGTATTTT.

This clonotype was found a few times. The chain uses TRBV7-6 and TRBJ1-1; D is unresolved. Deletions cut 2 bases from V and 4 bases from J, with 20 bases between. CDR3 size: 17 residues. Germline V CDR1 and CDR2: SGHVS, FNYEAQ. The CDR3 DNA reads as TGTGCCAGCAGCTTACAAAATGGGCATTTAGGCCCCACTGAAGCTTTCTTT. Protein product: CASSLQNGHLGPTEAFF.

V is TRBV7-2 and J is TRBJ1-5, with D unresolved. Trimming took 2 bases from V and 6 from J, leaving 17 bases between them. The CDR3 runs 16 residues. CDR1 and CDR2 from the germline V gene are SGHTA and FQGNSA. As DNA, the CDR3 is TGTGCCAGCAGCTTAAAGGGTGGCAGACTTAGTCAGCCCCAGCATTTT. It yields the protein CASSLKGGRLSQPQHF.